The 28 T cell receptor beta chains in this list originate from one sample, sequenced in a study of post-analysis software for immune sequencing data. General study results and limits: In patients, TRBV5-6, TRBV5-1 and TRBV20-1 belonged to four or five TRBV segments found more frequently than in controls.

Their recognized antigens are unknown. Presence of unique molecular identifiers characterized the TCR beta cDNA libraries. TCRdb reprocessed the PCR reads via MiXCR and lists one record per CDR3 protein. The table records about 760,000 distinct CDR3 sequences, roughly 29% of them present only once. Material for sequencing was blood. All receptors come from a girl aged 5 to 17 with multiple sclerosis.

In regard to this clonotype: With a much larger clone just one base away, this may be a read error. Here the CDR3 omits its conserved ending phenylalanine or tryptophan, so a read error is the likely source. The DNA for the CDR3 is TGCAGTGCTAGAGATCGGTTGGGGCTCCAAGAGACCCAGTACGTC. It translates to CSARDRLGLQETQYV. This sequence joins TRBV20-1 and TRBJ2-5, with D perhaps TRBD1 (5 bases). The germline V and J ends were trimmed by 0 bases and 1 base, with 12 bases remaining between them. The CDR3 loop spans 15 amino acids. The germline V gene encodes CDR1 DFQATT and CDR2 SNEGSKA (reference sequence).

V usage is TRBV28 and J usage is TRBJ2-3; D might be TRBD1 or TRBD2, each matching 5 bases. The germline CDR1 and CDR2 sequences are MDHEN and SYDVKM. V gave up 2 bases and J gave up 6 bases, with 12 bases separating them. This CDR3 has 14 amino acids. CDR3 amino acids: CASSLPGPLDTQYF. CDR3 nucleotide sequence: TGTGCCAGCAGTTTACCGGGACCCCTCGATACGCAGTATTTT.

This chain links TRBV7-9 with TRBJ2-1; TRBD2 matches at 7 bases. This CDR3 has 14 residues. The germline CDR1 and CDR2 sequences are SEHNR and FQNEAQ (reference sequence). The trim removed 5 bases at V and 13 bases at J, leaving 14 bases unmatched. The CDR3 sequence: CASSPGLESETQFF. CDR3 DNA: TGTGCCAGCAGCCCCGGACTAGAATCGGAGACCCAGTTCTTC.

The chain joins TRBV28 to TRBJ1-2, with no clear D. Germline assignment: CDR1 MDHEN and CDR2 SYDVKM. The V and J ends lost 4 bases and 6 bases respectively, with 18 bases between them. This CDR3 spans 15 amino acids. The CDR3 sequence is CASSYPSGPGDGYTF. The CDR3 nucleotides read TGTGCCAGCAGTTACCCCTCGGGCCCCGGGGATGGCTACACCTTC.

This clonotype was seen a handful of times. V gene TRBV6-5 combines with J gene TRBJ2-1; 7 positions match TRBD1. The trim removed 6 bases at V and 4 bases at J, leaving 9 bases unmatched. The length of the CDR3 is 15 residues. Germline V gene data show CDR1 as MNHEY and CDR2 as SVGAGI. CDR3: CASSRGQVSYNEQFF. CDR3 nucleotides: TGTGCCAGCAGCCGCGGACAGGTCAGTTACAATGAGCAGTTCTTC.

The rearrangement uses TRBV11-1 and TRBJ1-1; TRBD1 aligns across 9 bases. J lost 3 bases, V lost 5 bases, and 7 bases had no gene match. The CDR3 has 15 residues. The germline V gene encodes CDR1 SGHAT and CDR2 FQDESV (reference sequence). The CDR3 protein is CASSVTQGAHTEAFF. DNA for the CDR3: TGTGCCAGCAGCGTAACACAGGGGGCGCACACTGAAGCTTTCTTT.

The chain joins TRBV20-1 to TRBJ2-1; a possible D gene is TRBD2 (6 bases). Trimming pared 4 bases from V and 6 bases from J, leaving 28 bases between. The CDR3 loop spans 18 amino acids. Germline CDR1 DFQATT, CDR2 SNEGSKA (reference sequence). The CDR3 DNA is TGCAGTGCTATGCTGATCAAACTAGGCGGTGGGGGACTCAATGAGCAGTTCTTC. As protein: CSAMLIKLGGGGLNEQFF.

The chain uses TRBV14 and TRBJ1-1; 7 bases line up with TRBD1. The V gene end was trimmed by 0 bases and the J gene end by 6 bases; junction bases not matched to a gene: 4. CDR3 length: 14 amino acids. From germline, CDR1 is SGHDN and CDR2 FVKESK. The CDR3 DNA follows: TGTGCCAGCAGCCAAGAAAGGGACAGCCCTGAAGCTTTCTTT. Translation gives CASSQERDSPEAFF.

This clonotype was seen a few times. The chain has TRBV9 and TRBJ2-7, with 8 bases matching TRBD1. Unmatched junction bases numbered 11, after V lost 4 bases and J lost 2 bases. CDR3 length: 16 amino acids. Germline-derived CDR1 and CDR2 are SGDLS and YYNGEE. CDR3 bases: TGTGCCAGCAGCCCCCGAGGGACAGGAGGGGCCTACGAGCAGTACTTC. This codes for CASSPRGTGGAYEQYF.

There are a few counts of this clonotype. This chain connects TRBV12-3 or TRBV12-4 to TRBJ2-5; TRBD1 aligns across 10 bases. This CDR3 comprises 18 residues. With 8 bases clipped from V and 1 base from J, the junction kept 16 bases outside the gene matches. The CDR3, as DNA: TGTGCCAGCGGACAGGGGGAAGTCCGGGTCGCCGCCCAAGAGACCCAGTACTTC. Amino acid sequence: CASGQGEVRVAAQETQYF.

The sample holds a few counts of this clonotype. V and J are TRBV3-1 and TRBJ1-2, with 9 bases lining up with TRBD1. The germline V gene encodes CDR1 LGHDT and CDR2 YNNKEL (reference sequence). Losses at the gene ends were 6 bases for V and 5 bases for J; bases not matched to a gene: 7. The CDR3 is 14 amino acids. The CDR3 DNA reads TGTGCCAGCAGTTCCCAGGACAGGGGATATGGCTACACCTTC. It is translated as CASSSQDRGYGYTF.

This clonotype was recorded a few times. The chain uses TRBV20-1 and TRBJ2-3; 13 bases align to TRBD2. V trimming: 6 bases; J trimming: 7 bases; junction bases outside the gene matches: 10. This CDR3 contains 15 residues. Germline V gene data show CDR1 as DFQATT and CDR2 as SNEGSKA (reference sequence). As DNA, the CDR3 is TGCAGTGCGATACCGGGACTAGCGGGACGCAATACGCAGTATTTT. This translates into CSAIPGLAGRNTQYF.

This clonotype was observed a few times. This chain links TRBV15 with TRBJ2-5; TRBD1 is a possible D gene (6 bases). Trimming removed 10 bases from V and 3 bases from J, with 18 bases in between. From germline, CDR1 is LNHNV and CDR2 YYDKDF (reference sequence). This CDR3 region has 14 residues. CDR3 amino acids: CAIRGTMEEETQYF. In DNA, the CDR3 is TGTGCCATCCGAGGGACAATGGAGGAAGAGACCCAGTACTTC.

V and J are TRBV20-1 and TRBJ1-2; 7 bases match TRBD1. CDR1 and CDR2 from the germline V gene are DFQATT and SNEGSKA (reference sequence). Unmatched junction bases numbered 10, after V lost 5 bases and J lost 4 bases. There are 14 residues in the CDR3. CDR3 in DNA: TGCAGTGCTGACTTAGATGACAGGGTCTATGGCTACACCTTC. Protein sequence: CSADLDDRVYGYTF.

The sample holds a few counts of this clonotype. The chain combines TRBV10-3 with TRBJ2-7; a weak D match, TRBD2 (6 bases). CDR3 length: 16 amino acids. Trimming left V 0 bases short and J 0 bases short, with 12 bases between. Germline V gene data show CDR1 as ENHRY and CDR2 as SYGVKD. CDR3 nucleotides: TGTGCCATCAGTGAGTCGTCGGGAGTGGGCTCCTACGAGCAGTACTTC. Amino acid sequence: CAISESSGVGSYEQYF.

The V gene is TRBV27, the J gene TRBJ2-7; D possibly uses TRBD1 or TRBD2 (5 bases each). The CDR3 runs to 14 residues. With 7 bases removed from V and 3 bases from J, the gap between germline ends came to 16 bases. The V gene's germline CDR1 is MNHEY and CDR2 SMNVEV (reference sequence). CDR3 sequence reads: CASKYLSGGYEQYF. The CDR3, as DNA: TGTGCCAGCAAGTATCTAAGTGGGGGCTACGAGCAGTACTTC.

This clonotype has just a few counts. J is TRBJ1-1 and V is TRBV7-9, with D perhaps matching TRBD1 (5 bases). CDR3 length: 16 amino acids. V lost 1 base to trimming and J lost 1 base, with 13 bases between them. The V gene's germline CDR1 is SEHNR and CDR2 FQNEAQ (reference sequence). As DNA, the CDR3 is TGTGCCAGCAGCTTAGGGGTCTGGACAAAGAACACTGAAGCTTTCTTT. Residues: CASSLGVWTKNTEAFF.

V is TRBV13 and J is TRBJ2-1, with D tentatively TRBD2 (6 bases). The CDR3 is 12 residues long. Germline CDR1 and CDR2: PRHDT and FYEKMQ (reference sequence). The germline V and J ends were trimmed by 6 bases and 8 bases, with 11 bases remaining between them. The DNA of the CDR3 is TGTGCCAGCAGTCCAGGGAGGTATGAGCAGTTCTTC. The encoded protein is CASSPGRYEQFF.

This clonotype was observed a few times. The chain has TRBV7-9 and TRBJ1-1; perhaps TRBD1 as D (5 bases). Deletions cut 10 bases from V and 1 base from J, with 10 bases between. The CDR3 extends over 12 amino acids. Germline CDR1 and CDR2: SEHNR and FQNEAQ (reference sequence). The CDR3 DNA follows: TGTGCCACCGCGGGGGGGAACACTGAAGCTTTCTTT. Translation: CATAGGNTEAFF.

The chain is built from TRBV5-1 and TRBJ2-5; D is ambiguous. V was trimmed by 1 base and J by 2 bases, leaving 9 bases between them. The CDR3 consists of 14 residues. CDR1 is SGHRS, CDR2 YFSETQ, per germline. This chain's CDR3 is CASSLTFGQETQYF. The CDR3 nucleotides are TGCGCCAGCAGCTTGACCTTTGGACAAGAGACCCAGTACTTC.

The table lists this clonotype with a few counts. V usage is TRBV20-1 and J usage is TRBJ1-2; TRBD1 matches at 9 bases. Germline trimming cut 6 bases from V and 4 bases from J; bases unmatched to any gene: 6. The germline V gene encodes CDR1 DFQATT and CDR2 SNEGSKA (reference sequence). This CDR3 has 13 amino acids. In nucleotides, the CDR3 is TGCAGTGCCTTCGCGACAGGGGGCTATGGCTACACCTTC. Its translation: CSAFATGGYGYTF.

The V gene is TRBV20-1, the J gene TRBJ2-1, with D unresolved. The CDR3 is 16 residues long. V was cut by 3 bases and J by 2 bases, with 17 bases left in between. The V gene's germline CDR1 is DFQATT and CDR2 SNEGSKA (reference sequence). This CDR3 reads CSASGVKGKTYNEQFF. CDR3 bases: TGCAGTGCTAGTGGTGTCAAAGGAAAAACCTACAATGAGCAGTTCTTC.

J is TRBJ1-6 and V is TRBV12-3 or TRBV12-4; D gene unclear. The CDR3 length is 13 residues. Trimming took off 8 bases at V and 6 bases at J, with 11 bases between the two ends. The CDR3 coding sequence is TGTGCCAGCTCCCCCGTAGGTAATTCACCCCTCCACTTT. Translating it yields CASSPVGNSPLHF.

The chain carries TRBV20-1 and TRBJ2-1, with D possibly matching TRBD2 (5 bases). Germline loops: CDR1 DFQATT, CDR2 SNEGSKA (reference sequence). This CDR3 has 16 amino acids. Between the trimmed V and J ends, which lost 0 bases and 4 bases, there was a span of 16 bases. CDR3 coding DNA: TGCAGTGCTAGAGATGCTTCCGGGAACAATTACAATGAGCAGTTCTTC. This encodes CSARDASGNNYNEQFF.

This clonotype has a single count. The rearrangement links TRBV7-9 to TRBJ1-1; D call uncertain. Trimming took off 0 bases at V and 6 bases at J, with 11 bases between the two ends. This CDR3 has 14 residues. CDR1 and CDR2 from the germline V gene are SEHNR and FQNEAQ (reference sequence). The CDR3 loop is CASSLAYGRPEAFF. The CDR3 DNA is TGTGCCAGCAGCTTAGCGTACGGGCGTCCTGAAGCTTTCTTT.

CDR3 region: CASSLEGMVGLAGGPSFF. The CDR3 bases are TGTGCCAGCAGCTTAGAGGGAATGGTTGGACTAGCGGGAGGGCCTTCGTTCTTC. The rearrangement uses TRBV7-2 and TRBJ2-1; 15 bases agree with TRBD2. Unmatched junction bases numbered 16, after V lost 1 base and J lost 15 bases. The germline gives CDR1 SGHTA, CDR2 FQGNSA. The CDR3 length is 18 residues.

The V and J genes are TRBV15 and TRBJ2-7; D possibly corresponds to TRBD1 (5 bases). The CDR3 runs 16 residues. Germline values: CDR1 LNHNV, CDR2 YYDKDF (reference sequence). CDR3 sequence: CATGREMGQNSYEQYF. DNA for the CDR3: TGTGCTACCGGCAGAGAGATGGGGCAAAACTCCTACGAGCAGTACTTC.

Points on this clonotype: A read error may account for a junction end that differs from germline. This chain links TRBV5-1 with TRBJ2-1, with 9 bases identical to TRBD2. Germline CDR1 is SGHRS and CDR2 is YFSETQ. This CDR3 contains 15 residues. This chain's CDR3 is CASRYLTSGYNEQFF. The DNA for the CDR3 is TGCGCCAGCAGGTACTTGACTAGCGGTTACAACGAGCAGTTCTTC.